Listed here are 20 T cell receptor beta chains from one sample, sequenced in a study of CD8+CD57+ T cells in acquired aplastic anemia. Only patients with CD8+CD57+ cell expansion on flow cytometry were chosen for sequencing. Profiling of TCR beta VDJ combinations and CDR3 sequences used genomic DNA as template. TCRdb fed the reads into MiXCR, producing one record per CDR3 protein. The sample lists around 220,000 distinct CDR3 sequences; roughly 50% were seen once. The specimen was sorted CD4+, CD8+, or CD8+CD57+ T cells (not recorded which) from PBMCs. Receptors originate from a human donor with aplastic anemia.

J is TRBJ1-2 and V is TRBV7-2, with D tentatively TRBD1 (5 bases). V shed 0 bases and J shed 6 bases, with 14 bases lying between them. Germline values: CDR1 SGHTA, CDR2 FQGNSA. The CDR3 has 15 amino acids. CDR3 nucleotides: TGTGCCAGCAGCTTAGCCGGGACGGCAACTAATGGCTACACCTTC. Translated: CASSLAGTATNGYTF.

This clonotype turned up a few times. A much larger clone is a single base away; this may be a read error. The rearrangement joins TRBV7-3 to TRBJ2-7; D is tentatively TRBD1 or TRBD2 (5 bases each). Germline V gene lookup returns CDR1 SGHTA and CDR2 FQGTGA. The CDR3 runs 14 residues. V was clipped by 5 bases and J by 9 bases, with 20 bases between them. The CDR3 here is CASSPGTAGKVQYF. The CDR3, as DNA: TGTGCCAGCAGCCCTGGGACCGCTGGTAAGGTGCAGTACTTC.

This clonotype was seen many times. The gene calls are TRBV19 and TRBJ1-1; 7 bases fit TRBD1. V trimming: 5 bases; J trimming: 0 bases; junction bases outside the gene matches: 9. CDR1 is LNHDA and CDR2 is SQIVND in the germline V gene (reference sequence). This CDR3 has 16 amino acids. In DNA form, the CDR3 reads TGTGCCAGTAGTCCCCGGACAGGCATTATGAACACTGAAGCTTTCTTT. Translation: CASSPRTGIMNTEAFF.

The chain joins TRBV3-1 to TRBJ1-3; a weak D match, TRBD1 (6 bases). CDR1 is LGHDT, CDR2 YNNKEL, per germline (reference sequence). The CDR3 totals 16 residues. V was pared by 1 base and J by 0 bases, with 10 bases between. In nucleotides, the CDR3 is TGTGCCAGCAGCCAAGGAACAGGGCTCTCTGGAAACACCATATATTTT. Translation: CASSQGTGLSGNTIYF. Complete variable domain (other parts from reference TRBV3-1 and TRBJ1-3): DTAVSQTPKYLVTQMGNDKSIKCEQNLGHDTMYWYKQDSKKFLKIMFSYNNKELIINETVPNRFSPKSPDKAHLNLHINSLELGDSAVYFCASSQGTGLSGNTIYFGEGSWLTVV.

Of note for this clonotype: One end of the junction varies from germline; a read error may be responsible. The J gene is TRBJ2-5, the V gene TRBV7-3; no clear D gene. This CDR3 is 15 amino acids long. Germline V gene data show CDR1 as SGHTA and CDR2 as FQGTGA. In DNA, the CDR3 is TGCGCCAGCAGCTTGGCTCCGACCAGCGAGGAGACCCAGTACTTC. Its translation: CASSLAPTSEETQYF.

This clonotype was seen repeatedly, ten times or more. The V call is TRBV30, the J call TRBJ1-2; D is uncertain. CDR1 and CDR2 (germline): GTSNPN, SVGIG (reference sequence). Trimming removed 0 bases at V and 4 bases at J, with 3 bases between. The CDR3 is made up of 11 amino acids. CDR3 loop: CAWSVGYGYTF. CDR3 sequence (DNA): TGTGCCTGGAGTGTGGGCTATGGCTACACCTTC.

The V and J genes are TRBV7-2 and TRBJ2-7; no clear D. The V gene lost 3 bases and the J gene lost 0 bases, with 9 bases spanning the gap. This CDR3 has 14 residues. CDR1 is SGHTA, CDR2 FQGNSA, per germline. Written as DNA, the CDR3 is TGTGCCAGCAGCTTCGGGCAGGACTCCTACGAGCAGTACTTC. Translating it yields CASSFGQDSYEQYF.

The chain joins TRBV9 to TRBJ1-2; 9 nucleotides line up with TRBD1. CDR3 length: 17 amino acids. Unmatched junction bases numbered 15, after V lost 3 bases and J lost 6 bases. Germline V gene data show CDR1 as SGDLS and CDR2 as YYNGEE. The CDR3 sequence: CASSGGQGQVGGNGYTF. The CDR3 bases are TGTGCCAGCAGCGGGGGACAGGGACAAGTAGGGGGGAATGGCTACACCTTC.

This clonotype came up many times. The chain combines TRBV11-2 with TRBJ1-4; D is uncertain. This CDR3 has 14 amino acids. V was cut by 5 bases and J by 5 bases, with 12 bases left in between. Germline CDR1 and CDR2: SGHAT and FQNNGV. DNA for the CDR3: TGTGCCAGCAGCCTCCGGGCACGCAATGAAAAACTGTTTTTT. As protein: CASSLRARNEKLFF.

The chain combines TRBV7-3 with TRBJ1-4, with 7 bases fitting TRBD1. Germline V gives CDR1 SGHTA, CDR2 FQGTGA. CDR3 length equals 17 residues. V was clipped by 8 bases and J by 0 bases; unmatched bases: 12. CDR3 region: CASGVDREPATNEKLFF. DNA for the CDR3: TGTGCCAGCGGTGTAGACAGGGAGCCCGCAACTAATGAAAAACTGTTTTTT.

The rearrangement joins TRBV19 to TRBJ1-4; the D is unclear. Germline V CDR1 and CDR2: LNHDA, SQIVND (reference sequence). Trimming stripped 7 bases from V and 15 bases from J, with 12 bases between. The CDR3 has 10 amino acids. Here the CDR3 DNA reads TGTGCCAGTAATAGCGGATCGATGTTTTTT. Amino acid sequence: CASNSGSMFF.

Notes on this clonotype: Since the CDR3 does not end with the conserved phenylalanine or tryptophan, this likely comes from a read error. No DNA is shown, since the ends of the CDR3 on it are uncertain; the CDR3 is the one TCRdb lists. This chain links TRBV19 with TRBJ2-7; TRBD2 is the table's D call and was not checked against the DNA. Germline loops: CDR1 LNHDA, CDR2 SQIVND (reference sequence). Both ends counted, the CDR3 spans 10 residues. CDR3 amino acids: CASSNPGLAG.

This clonotype came up a few times. The chain couples TRBV30 to TRBJ1-6; D perhaps matches TRBD1 (6 bases). The V gene lost 0 bases and the J gene lost 6 bases, with 15 bases spanning the gap. This CDR3 is built from 16 residues. Germline loops: CDR1 GTSNPN, CDR2 SVGIG (reference sequence). The CDR3 DNA reads TGTGCCTGGAGTGTCTTAGGTTACAGGGCTAATTCACCCCTCCACTTT. Translating it yields CAWSVLGYRANSPLHF.

Remarks on this clonotype: It may be a read error: a sequence one base away is much more abundant. This chain joins TRBV12-3 or TRBV12-4 and TRBJ1-2; TRBD1 might be the D (6 bases). The CDR3 length is 14 residues. The CDR3 region has the DNA TGTGCTAGTGGTTTGGGAACCGGGACATGTGGCTACACCTTC. Its protein is CASGLGTGTCGYTF.

Points on this clonotype: The missing conserved phenylalanine or tryptophan at the end of this CDR3 makes a read error likely. The limits of the CDR3 on the DNA are not certain, so only TCRdb's listed CDR3 is given. CDR3 in amino acids: CASSDPSGR. V usage is TRBV10-3 and J usage is TRBJ2-5; the table's TRBD2 call for D was not verified on the DNA. In germline, CDR1 is ENHRY, CDR2 SYGVKD. Inclusive of both ends, the CDR3 amounts to 9 amino acids.

This clonotype appeared many times. V usage is TRBV19 and J usage is TRBJ1-1; D not resolved. In germline, CDR1 is LNHDA, CDR2 SQIVND (reference sequence). The CDR3 totals 13 residues. V was pared by 7 bases and J by 0 bases, with 9 bases between. CDR3 amino acids: CASTPALNTEAFF. The DNA for the CDR3 is TGTGCCAGTACCCCAGCTCTGAACACTGAAGCTTTCTTT. The full variable domain, rest sourced from reference TRBV19 and TRBJ1-1, is DGGITQSPKYLFRKEGQNVTLSCEQNLNHDAMYWYRQDPGQGLRLIYYSQIVNDFQKGDIAEGYSVSREKKESFPLTVTSAQKNPTAFYLCASTPALNTEAFFGQGTRLTVV.

Ten or more counts support this clonotype. CDR3: CSARDLRQYNEQFF. As DNA, the CDR3 is TGCAGTGCTAGAGATTTGCGACAGTACAATGAGCAGTTCTTC. The chain combines TRBV20-1 with TRBJ2-1; the D gene is possibly TRBD1 (5 bases). V lost 0 bases, J lost 4 bases, and 10 bases lay in between. The CDR3 sequence is 14 residues long. Germline assignment: CDR1 DFQATT and CDR2 SNEGSKA (reference sequence).

This clonotype was recorded many times. CDR3 DNA: TGTGCCAGCAGCCACGGGGCCTCACCCCTCCACTTT. Translation: CASSHGASPLHF. The chain links TRBV14 to TRBJ1-6; tentative D call: TRBD1 (5 bases). The CDR3 spans 12 residues. V lost 3 bases, J lost 10 bases, and 7 bases lay in between. Germline CDR1 is SGHDN and CDR2 is FVKESK.

This clonotype turned up a few times. The rearrangement links TRBV10-2 to TRBJ1-1; no clear D gene. The length of the CDR3 is 13 residues. V was cut by 2 bases and J by 3 bases, with 7 bases left in between. Germline CDR1 WSHSY, CDR2 SAAADI. The CDR3 protein is CASSEAVDTEAFF. DNA for the CDR3: TGCGCCAGCAGTGAGGCGGTAGACACTGAAGCTTTCTTT.

Ten or more counts support this clonotype. The chain uses TRBV11-2 and TRBJ1-1; 10 nucleotides match TRBD1. The germline CDR1 and CDR2 sequences are SGHAT and FQNNGV. The CDR3 sequence is 13 residues long. V shed 3 bases and J 10 bases; nucleotides not matched to a gene: 5. The CDR3 loop is CASSFDRGQGAFF. CDR3 in DNA: TGTGCCAGCAGCTTCGACAGGGGGCAAGGAGCTTTCTTT.